This T cell receptor (beta chain) was identified in a study of technical replicates of blood from a few donors. This table comes from immunoSEQ multiplex PCR, and its TCRdb copy is limited to in-frame clones, with some not included. This table has approximately 75,000 clones, about 97% appearing once. Germline assignment: CDR1 LNHDA and CDR2 SQIVND (reference sequence). The CDR3 is 16 residues long. J was trimmed by 5 bases and V by 7 bases; bases with no gene match: 11. Sequencing was performed on T cells isolated from PBMCs. The receptor comes from a human donor in good health. V usage is TRBV19 and J usage is TRBJ2-3, with 11 bases lining up with TRBD2. As DNA, the CDR3 is TGTGCCAGTATAGACTTAGCGGGAGGGCCGGGAGATACGCAGTATTTT. Its protein product is CASIDLAGGPGDTQYF.